The clone carrying this T cell receptor (beta chain) was picked up many times. The sample originates from a study of identical twins. TCRdb itself ran the 5' RACE reads through MiXCR, one entry per CDR3 protein. The repertoire holds 400,000 to 500,000 distinct CDR3 sequences, with less than 20% as singletons. Deletions cut 1 base from V and 7 bases from J, with 13 bases between. This CDR3 is 13 amino acids long. Germline assignment: CDR1 DFQATT and CDR2 SNEGSKA (reference sequence). The sequencing input was naive T cells sorted from blood. This chain links TRBV20-1 with TRBJ1-1; no clear D gene. This clonotype was obtained from a man over 45 in good health. CDR3 in DNA: TGCAGTGCTAGAGGCATGACGGGGTATGAAGCTTTCTTT. This codes for CSARGMTGYEAFF.